The present T cell receptor (beta chain) was sequenced within a study of blood T cells in healthy people across ages. Sample-barcoded 5' priming and a J-beta primer mix drove a second PCR of about 6 to 12 cycles. One entry per CDR3 protein, called by TCRdb with MiXCR from the 5' RACE reads. The data hold around 690,000 distinct CDR3 sequences, with about 53% observed a single time. The germline V gene encodes CDR1 SGHRS and CDR2 YFSETQ. After removal of 0 bases from V and 6 bases from J, the junction contained 9 bases not matched to a gene. The CDR3 totals 16 residues. This clonotype turned up a few times.

The chain links TRBV5-1 to TRBJ2-4; 7 bases are a match to TRBD1. The clonotype originates from a man aged 55 to 69 in good health. Sequenced material: blood. CDR3 region: CASSLVPGTEINIQYF. The CDR3 DNA reads TGCGCCAGCAGCTTGGTTCCCGGGACAGAAATAAACATTCAGTACTTC.